The T cell receptor (beta chain) under discussion was sequenced for a study of cytomegalovirus exposure and HLA in healthy donors. Findings of the study overall: Later analysis reportedly placed an Asian-associated ancestry cluster below the roughly 680-donor mean in N-insertions.

This CDR3 comprises 14 residues. Germline V gives CDR1 SNHLY, CDR2 FYNNEI. Trimming took off 6 bases at V and 5 bases at J, with 16 bases between the two ends. Points on this clone: Its antigen remains unidentified.

Primers for the PCR totalled 60 Vbeta and 13 Jbeta. Assay: immunoSEQ multiplex PCR; the TCRdb copy retains only in-frame clones and omits some. This table holds some 130,000 clones, approximately 83% found once. Sequenced input: PBMCs. The receptor was isolated from a middle-aged man in good health and CMV-seronegative. This chain connects TRBV2 to TRBJ2-5; D ambiguous. CDR3 sequence: CASSSSYSLETQYF. The CDR3, as DNA: TGTGCCAGCAGCTCTTCCTACAGTCTGGAGACCCAGTACTTC.